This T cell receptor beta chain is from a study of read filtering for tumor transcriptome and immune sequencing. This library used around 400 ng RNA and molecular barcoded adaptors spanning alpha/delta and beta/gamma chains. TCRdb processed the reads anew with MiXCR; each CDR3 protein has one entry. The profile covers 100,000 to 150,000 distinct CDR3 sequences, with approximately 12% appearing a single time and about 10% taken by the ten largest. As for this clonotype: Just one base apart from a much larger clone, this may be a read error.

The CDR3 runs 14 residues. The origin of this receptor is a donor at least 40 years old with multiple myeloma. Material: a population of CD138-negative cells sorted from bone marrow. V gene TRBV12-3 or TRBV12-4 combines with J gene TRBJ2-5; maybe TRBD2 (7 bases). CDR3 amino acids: CASSLEGGGETQHF. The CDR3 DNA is TGTGCCAGCAGTTTAGAAGGGGGAGGGGAGACCCAGCACTTC.